This T cell receptor beta chain is from a study of CD8+CD57+ T cells in acquired aplastic anemia. Germline CDR1 is SGHTA and CDR2 is FQGNSA. The CDR3 totals 14 residues. The V gene lost 5 bases and the J gene lost 0 bases, with 10 bases spanning the gap. It was patients with CD8+CD57+ cell expansion by flow cytometry who were chosen for sequencing. TCR beta VDJ combinations and CDR3 sequences were profiled from genomic DNA. TCRdb passed the reads through MiXCR, listing each CDR3 protein once. The repertoire holds under 350,000 distinct CDR3 sequences, roughly 53% seen once, with roughly 1.2% in the top ten.

The sequenced sample was sorted CD4+, CD8+, or CD8+CD57+ T cells (not recorded which) from PBMCs. J is TRBJ1-1 and V is TRBV7-2; D is unclear. The sequence was obtained from a human donor with aplastic anemia. The CDR3 nucleotides read TGTGCCAGCAGCCTACGGGTCGTGAACACTGAAGCTTTCTTT. Translation: CASSLRVVNTEAFF.